The 16 T cell receptor beta chains reported below all come from one sample, sequenced in a study of blood T cell repertoires in COVID-19. Assay: immunoSEQ multiplex PCR; the TCRdb copy retains only in-frame clones and omits some. Of some 30,000 clones in the sample, roughly nine tenths were seen once. The sample consisted of peripheral blood. The receptors here all came from an older man with acute or convalescent COVID-19.

The chain uses TRBV2 and TRBJ2-7, with 9 bases aligning to TRBD2. The length of the CDR3 is 16 residues. The germline V gene has CDR1 SNHLY and CDR2 FYNNEI. With 5 bases clipped from V and 7 bases from J, the junction kept 15 bases outside the gene matches. CDR3 sequence (DNA): TGTGCCAGCAGTTTTCAAGTTAGCGGGAGAGTGCAAGAGCAGTACTTC. It is translated as CASSFQVSGRVQEQYF.

The V call is TRBV5-1, the J call TRBJ2-7; 7 bases line up with TRBD1. The germline CDR1 and CDR2 sequences are SGHRS and YFSETQ. Unmatched junction bases numbered 9, after V lost 7 bases and J lost 2 bases. The CDR3 is 14 residues long. The CDR3 sequence: CASGKGGLTYEQYF. CDR3 nucleotide sequence: TGCGCCAGCGGGAAAGGGGGCTTAACCTACGAGCAGTACTTC.

The rearrangement joins TRBV28 to TRBJ2-2, with 8 nucleotides matching TRBD1. Germline loops: CDR1 MDHEN, CDR2 SYDVKM. The CDR3 totals 15 residues. V was pared by 7 bases and J by 4 bases, with 8 bases of the junction left unmatched. DNA of the CDR3: TGTGCCAGCAAAACCAGGGGGCCAATCACCGGGGAGCTGTTTTTT. Translated, it gives CASKTRGPITGELFF. The full variable domain, its missing parts supplied by reference TRBV28 and TRBJ2-2, is DVKVTQSSRYLVKRTGEKVFLECVQDMDHENMFWYRQDPGLGLRLIYFSYDVKMKEKGDIPEGYSVSREKKERFSLILESASTNQTSMYLCASKTRGPITGELFFGEGSRLTVL.

The rearrangement joins TRBV10-2 to TRBJ1-1, with 8 bases lining up with TRBD1. V shed 6 bases and J 6 bases; nucleotides not matched to a gene: 6. CDR1 WSHSY and CDR2 SAAADI come from the germline V gene. The CDR3 consists of 13 residues. In DNA, the CDR3 is TGCGCCAGCAGCGCACAGGGGGTCGCTGAAGCTTTCTTT. This encodes CASSAQGVAEAFF.

CDR3 in amino acids: CASSFAGYNEQFF. The DNA for the CDR3 is TGTGCCAGCAGCTTTGCGGGATACAATGAGCAGTTCTTC. The chain employs TRBV7-9 and TRBJ2-1; a weak D match, TRBD2 (6 bases). V was shortened by 3 bases and J by 4 bases, with 7 bases between the two germline ends. The CDR3 has 13 amino acids. Per germline, CDR1 SEHNR and CDR2 FQNEAQ (reference sequence).

The V and J genes are TRBV13 and TRBJ2-4, with 10 nucleotides matching TRBD2. The CDR3 is made up of 21 amino acids. Per the germline V gene, CDR1 is PRHDT and CDR2 is FYEKMQ (reference sequence). Trimming removed 5 bases from V and 3 bases from J; junction bases left unmatched: 22. Written as DNA, the CDR3 is TGTGCCAGCAGCAAACTAGCGGGGCTGCTCGGGGGCGGGAGTGACAAAAACATTCAGTACTTC. Amino acid sequence: CASSKLAGLLGGGSDKNIQYF.

This clone was counted once. The chain links TRBV5-1 to TRBJ2-1; 13 bases are a match to TRBD2. There are 15 residues in the CDR3. In germline, CDR1 is SGHRS, CDR2 YFSETQ. V was pared by 0 bases and J by 12 bases, with 6 bases of the junction left unmatched. CDR3 loop: CASSLGLAGGLGQFF. Written as DNA, the CDR3 is TGCGCCAGCAGCTTGGGACTAGCGGGGGGTCTTGGGCAGTTCTTC.

The chain joins TRBV7-2 to TRBJ1-2; 7 bases fit TRBD1. There are 13 residues in the CDR3. V lost 3 bases to trimming and J lost 8 bases; unmatched junction nucleotides: 6. CDR1 SGHTA and CDR2 FQGNSA come from the germline V gene. The CDR3 loop reads CASSLEGARGYTF. In nucleotides, the CDR3 is TGTGCCAGCAGCTTGGAGGGGGCGCGCGGCTACACCTTC.

The CDR3 sequence is CASSSYTPQHREQFF. The CDR3 DNA reads TGTGCCAGTAGTTCTTATACCCCCCAACACCGTGAGCAGTTCTTC. The chain employs TRBV19 and TRBJ2-1; unclear D gene. Germline CDR1 is LNHDA and CDR2 is SQIVND (reference sequence). The CDR3 has 15 amino acids. V lost 5 bases to trimming and J lost 9 bases, with 20 bases between them.

This rearrangement joins TRBV9 to TRBJ2-3; tentatively, D is TRBD2 (5 bases). The CDR3 is 14 amino acids. Germline values: CDR1 SGDLS, CDR2 YYNGEE. V was clipped by 1 base and J by 6 bases, with 12 bases between them. CDR3 bases: TGTGCCAGCAGCGTACGGCTAGCCCTGGATACGCAGTATTTT. As protein: CASSVRLALDTQYF.

The chain combines TRBV3-1 (or the pseudogene TRBV3-2) with TRBJ2-2, with 7 bases that match TRBD1. The J segment lost 6 bases and the V segment lost 0 bases, leaving 4 bases of the junction unmatched. This CDR3 region has 15 residues. Germline V gene lookup returns CDR1 LGHDT and CDR2 YNNKEL (reference sequence). The CDR3 coding sequence is TGTGCCAGCAGCCAAGATCCACAGGGGTCCGGGGAGCTGTTTTTT. Protein product: CASSQDPQGSGELFF.

The genes are TRBV25-1 and TRBJ1-4, with D possibly matching TRBD1 (6 bases). Germline V CDR1 and CDR2: MGHDK, SYGVNS. V shed 3 bases and J shed 7 bases, with 12 bases lying between them. The CDR3 contains 14 residues. The CDR3 bases are TGTGCCAGCAGTGATGGGGGCTCTGGTGAAAAACTGTTTTTT. This encodes CASSDGGSGEKLFF. Variable domain in full (rest from reference TRBV25-1 and TRBJ1-4): EADIYQTPRYLVIGTGKKITLECSQTMGHDKMYWYQQDPGMELHLIHYSYGVNSTEKGDLSSESTVSRIRTEHFPLTLESARPSHTSQYLCASSDGGSGEKLFFGSGTQLSVL.

The V and J genes are TRBV6-5 and TRBJ2-7; 7 bases are shared with TRBD1. CDR3 size: 14 residues. V dropped 6 bases and J dropped 1; count of bases not matched to a gene: 6. The V gene's germline CDR1 is MNHEY and CDR2 SVGAGI. This CDR3 reads CASSRATGSYEQYF. The CDR3 coding sequence is TGTGCCAGCAGCCGGGCGACAGGGTCCTACGAGCAGTACTTC.

The table lists this clone with a few counts. The rearrangement uses TRBV2 and TRBJ1-5, with 8 bases that match TRBD1. CDR3 length: 13 residues. Per the germline V gene, CDR1 is SNHLY and CDR2 is FYNNEI. V shed 7 bases, J shed 4 bases, and the junction held 3 bases outside the gene matches. CDR3 sequence: CASTDRENQPQHF. The CDR3 bases are TGTGCCAGCACGGACAGGGAAAATCAGCCCCAGCATTTT.

The J gene is TRBJ2-2, the V gene TRBV19; 10 nucleotides line up with TRBD1. Looked up from germline, CDR1 is LNHDA and CDR2 is SQIVND (reference sequence). Trimming at V came to 3 bases and at J to 3 bases, leaving 7 bases not matched to a gene. This CDR3 contains 17 residues. This chain's CDR3 is CASSIRVGTGDTGELFF. The DNA for the CDR3 is TGTGCCAGTAGTATCAGGGTCGGGACAGGGGACACCGGGGAGCTGTTTTTT.

This chain links TRBV11-3 with TRBJ2-1, with 12 bases identical to TRBD2. V lost 1 base and J lost 6; bases outside the gene matches: 4. CDR1 SGHNT and CDR2 YENEEA come from the germline V gene. CDR3 length: 16 amino acids. The CDR3: CASSLGPGLAGNEQFF. CDR3 nucleotide sequence: TGTGCCAGCAGCTTAGGTCCGGGACTAGCGGGCAATGAGCAGTTCTTC.